The clone carrying this T cell receptor beta chain was found once. The sample belongs to a study of blood T cell repertoires in COVID-19. The authors' processing: Quantification of nucleated cells was approximated via reference gene primer amplification. TCRdb's copy holds only in-frame clones and misses some; the assay was immunoSEQ multiplex PCR. V, J and clone size are taken as reported in that table, and D and trimming were inferred from the DNA itself. The sample contains 250,000 to 300,000 clones, 89% of which appear only once. Participant age was roughly 18 to 100 years, and participants resided in approximately 24 US areas. Donors of Cohort 3 who recovered were those that had two negative PCRs, clearance, or symptom resolution. The source material was PBMCs or T cells enriched from blood (not recorded which). The receptor was derived from a middle-aged woman who had recovered from COVID-19.

The CDR3 DNA sequence: TGTGCCAGCAGTGCCGTCGGGACTAGCGCGGGTGAGCAGTTCTTC. Encoded protein: CASSAVGTSAGEQFF. This chain links TRBV2 with TRBJ2-1, with 10 bases identical to TRBD2. The V and J ends lost 4 bases and 9 bases, in that order; junction bases with no gene match: 9. This CDR3 comprises 15 residues. Germline assignment: CDR1 SNHLY and CDR2 FYNNEI.